A single sample gave rise to the 10 T cell receptor beta chains below, sequenced in a study of regulatory T cells in long-lasting Graves disease. Time point reported: newly diagnosed GD, antithyroid drugs for less than 3 months. RNA isolated from PBMCs was used to make the TCR library. For TCR beta, libraries came from iRepertoire HTBI primers and Arm-PCR of CDR3 regions. A single record per CDR3 protein comes from TCRdb applying MiXCR to the multiplex PCR reads. The sample shows 390,000 or so distinct CDR3 sequences, approximately 12% of them seen only once. This same sample was also part of a study on T cells in Graves' hyperthyroidism and ophthalmopathy.

The sample consisted of peripheral blood mononuclear cells (PBMCs), taken at new diagnosis, from a patient treated with antithyroid drugs. These receptors all come from a woman between 18 and 29 years old with Graves disease.

This clonotype was seen many times. V usage is TRBV29-1 and J usage is TRBJ1-2; the D is unclear. Trimming left V 7 bases short and J 6 bases short, with 15 bases between. The germline V gene encodes CDR1 SQVTM and CDR2 ANQGSEA. This CDR3 spans 12 amino acids. CDR3 sequence (DNA): TGCAGCGGGGATCTCGACCTGGATGGCTACACCTTC. It yields the protein CSGDLDLDGYTF.

The CDR3 is CASSEEGGRTEAFF. For the CDR3, the DNA is TGTGCCAGCAGTGAAGAGGGGGGACGTACTGAAGCTTTCTTT. The J gene is TRBJ1-1, the V gene TRBV2; a weak D match, TRBD1 (6 bases). V lost 1 base to trimming and J lost 5 bases, with 11 bases between them. The germline gives CDR1 SNHLY, CDR2 FYNNEI. The CDR3 has 14 amino acids.

In its sample, this clonotype was seen many times. V and J are TRBV28 and TRBJ2-7; possibly TRBD2 for D (6 bases). Per the germline V gene, CDR1 is MDHEN and CDR2 is SYDVKM. CDR3 size: 14 residues. The germline V and J ends were trimmed by 6 bases and 2 bases, with 14 bases remaining between them. The DNA for the CDR3 is TGTGCCAGCAGGTTCGAGGGACTGCCCTACGAGCAGTACTTC. This encodes CASRFEGLPYEQYF.

This chain links TRBV9 with TRBJ2-4; the match to TRBD1 covers 7 bases. With V trimmed by 0 bases and J by 6 bases, 3 bases remained unmatched. Germline CDR1 is SGDLS and CDR2 is YYNGEE. This CDR3 comprises 14 residues. CDR3 residues: CASSVGGGGNIQYF. CDR3 DNA sequence: TGTGCCAGCAGCGTAGGAGGGGGCGGAAACATTCAGTACTTC.

This clonotype was recorded many times. This chain connects TRBV2 to TRBJ2-1; 10 bases align to TRBD2. Germline assignment: CDR1 SNHLY and CDR2 FYNNEI. V was pared by 6 bases and J by 5 bases, with 19 bases of the junction left unmatched. The CDR3 is 19 residues long. The CDR3 DNA reads as TGTGCCAGCAGCCTTTGGGACAGACCCACCGGGACTAGCGACAATGAGCAGTTCTTC. Translation gives CASSLWDRPTGTSDNEQFF.

Comment on this clonotype: A far larger clone is one base from this, pointing to a likely read error. The chain is built from TRBV27 and TRBJ2-7; TRBD2 is a possible D gene (6 bases). V was pared by 7 bases and J by 5 bases, with 18 bases between. The germline CDR1 and CDR2 sequences are MNHEY and SMNVEV (reference sequence). This CDR3 is 14 amino acids long. CDR3 region: CASNSYAAGHEQYF. As DNA, the CDR3 is TGTGCCAGCAACTCATACGCGGCGGGGCACGAGCAGTACTTC.

Regarding this clonotype: This may be a read error, as it is one base from a much larger clone. Lacking the conserved final phenylalanine or tryptophan, this CDR3 likely reflects a read error. This chain uses TRBV7-3 with TRBJ2-1; a weak D match, TRBD2 (6 bases). This CDR3 is built from 16 residues. V lost 5 bases to trimming and J lost 9 bases, with 23 bases between them. Germline-derived CDR1 and CDR2 are SGHTA and FQGTGA. CDR3 DNA sequence: TGTGCCAGCAGCCGGGGCGGACTATCTTTAAAAGCTGAGCAGTTCCTC. Translation: CASSRGGLSLKAEQFL.

This clonotype was seen more than once but under ten times. The chain couples TRBV19 to TRBJ2-1; D is possibly TRBD1 or TRBD2 (5 bases each). The CDR3 length is 15 residues. The germline CDR1 and CDR2 sequences are LNHDA and SQIVND (reference sequence). The V gene lost 2 bases and the J gene lost 7 bases, with 15 bases spanning the gap. The CDR3 sequence is CASSISGARRNEQFF. The CDR3 DNA sequence: TGTGCCAGTAGTATATCCGGGGCGAGGAGGAATGAGCAGTTCTTC.

This clonotype was detected ten times or more. The chain recombines TRBV7-2 with TRBJ1-6, with D hard to call. CDR1 and CDR2 (germline): SGHTA, FQGNSA. Trimming took off 3 bases at V and 7 bases at J, with 13 bases between the two ends. The CDR3 extends over 15 amino acids. The CDR3 spells CASSFLDRANSPLHF. The CDR3 bases are TGTGCCAGCAGCTTTCTGGACCGGGCCAATTCACCCCTCCACTTT.

This clonotype was counted at least ten times. CDR3 in DNA: TGCAGTGCTAGCGCGCCGGCCCCCAATCAGCCCCAGCATTTT. This sequence encodes CSASAPAPNQPQHF. V gene TRBV20-1 combines with J gene TRBJ1-5; the D is unclear. V was cut by 3 bases and J by 3 bases, with 12 bases left in between. The CDR3 contains 14 residues. Germline V CDR1 and CDR2: DFQATT, SNEGSKA (reference sequence).